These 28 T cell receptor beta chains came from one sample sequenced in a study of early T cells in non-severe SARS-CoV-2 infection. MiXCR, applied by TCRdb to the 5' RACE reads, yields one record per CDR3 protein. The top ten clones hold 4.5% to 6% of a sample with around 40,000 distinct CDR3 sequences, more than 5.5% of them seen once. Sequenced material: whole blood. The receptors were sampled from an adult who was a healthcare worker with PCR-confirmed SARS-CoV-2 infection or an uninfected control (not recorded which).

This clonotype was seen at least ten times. The CDR3 here is CAWSGGVGGGGAAFF. Written as DNA, the CDR3 is TGTGCCTGGAGTGGAGGTGTTGGCGGTGGGGGTGCAGCTTTCTTT. The gene calls are TRBV30 and TRBJ1-1, with D possibly being TRBD1 (5 bases). Trimming removed 1 base at V and 10 bases at J, with 22 bases between. Germline loops: CDR1 GTSNPN, CDR2 SVGIG (reference sequence). The CDR3 is made up of 15 amino acids.

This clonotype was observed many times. The CDR3 DNA is TGCAGTGCCAGGACTAGTTACTTCACAGATACGCAGTATTTT. Its protein is CSARTSYFTDTQYF. This rearrangement joins TRBV20-1 to TRBJ2-3; 7 positions agree with TRBD2. V gave up 6 bases and J gave up 2 bases; unmatched junction bases: 8. The CDR3 consists of 14 residues. Germline loops: CDR1 DFQATT, CDR2 SNEGSKA (reference sequence).

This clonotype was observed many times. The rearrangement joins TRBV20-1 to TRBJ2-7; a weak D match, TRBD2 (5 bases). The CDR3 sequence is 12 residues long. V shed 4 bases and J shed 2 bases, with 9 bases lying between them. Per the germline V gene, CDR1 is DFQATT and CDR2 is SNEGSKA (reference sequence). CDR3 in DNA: TGCAGTGCTAAAGGACTCACCTACGAGCAGTACTTC. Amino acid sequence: CSAKGLTYEQYF.

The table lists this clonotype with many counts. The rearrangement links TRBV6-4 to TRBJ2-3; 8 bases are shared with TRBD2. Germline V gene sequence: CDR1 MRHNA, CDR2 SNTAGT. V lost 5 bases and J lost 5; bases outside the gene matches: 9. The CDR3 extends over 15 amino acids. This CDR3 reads CASSLGAGEGDTQYF. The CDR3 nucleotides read TGTGCCAGCAGTTTGGGAGCGGGAGAGGGAGATACGCAGTATTTT.

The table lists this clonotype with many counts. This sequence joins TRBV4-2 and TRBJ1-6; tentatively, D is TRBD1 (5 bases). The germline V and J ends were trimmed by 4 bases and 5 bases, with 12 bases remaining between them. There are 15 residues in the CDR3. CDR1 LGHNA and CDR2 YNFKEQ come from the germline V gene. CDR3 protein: CASSLRRGDNSPLHF. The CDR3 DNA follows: TGTGCCAGCAGCCTCAGACGGGGGGATAATTCACCCCTCCACTTT.

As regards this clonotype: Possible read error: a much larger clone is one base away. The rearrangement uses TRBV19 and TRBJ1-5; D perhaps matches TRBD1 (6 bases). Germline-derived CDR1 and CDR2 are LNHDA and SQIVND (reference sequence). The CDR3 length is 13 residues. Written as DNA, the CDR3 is TGTGCCAGTGATACACAGGGTTTGCAGCCCCAGAATTTT. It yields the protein CASDTQGLQPQNF.

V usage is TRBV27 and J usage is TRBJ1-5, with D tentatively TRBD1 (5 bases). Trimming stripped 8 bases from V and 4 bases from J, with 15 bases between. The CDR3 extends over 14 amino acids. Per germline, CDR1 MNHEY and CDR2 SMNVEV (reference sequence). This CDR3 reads CASGPRGPNQPQHF. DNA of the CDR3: TGTGCCAGCGGCCCACGGGGACCGAATCAGCCCCAGCATTTT.

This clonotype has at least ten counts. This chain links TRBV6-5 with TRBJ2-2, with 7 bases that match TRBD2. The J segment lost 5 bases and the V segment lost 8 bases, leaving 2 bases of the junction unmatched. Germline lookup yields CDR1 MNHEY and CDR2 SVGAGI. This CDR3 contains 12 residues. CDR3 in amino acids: CASGRGTGELFF. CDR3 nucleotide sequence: TGTGCCAGCGGGAGGGGAACCGGGGAGCTGTTTTTT.

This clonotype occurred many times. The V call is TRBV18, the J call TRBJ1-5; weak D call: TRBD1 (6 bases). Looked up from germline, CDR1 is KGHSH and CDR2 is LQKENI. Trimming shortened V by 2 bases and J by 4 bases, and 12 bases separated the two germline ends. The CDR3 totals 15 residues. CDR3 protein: CASSPGTTGNQPQHF. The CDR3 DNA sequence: TGTGCCAGCTCACCAGGGACAACTGGTAATCAGCCCCAGCATTTT.

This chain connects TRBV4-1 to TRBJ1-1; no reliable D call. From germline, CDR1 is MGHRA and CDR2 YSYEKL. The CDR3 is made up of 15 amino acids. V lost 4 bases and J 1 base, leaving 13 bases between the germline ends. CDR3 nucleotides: TGCGCCAGCAGCCCCGAAGGCCCGCCGAACACTGAAGCTTTCTTT. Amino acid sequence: CASSPEGPPNTEAFF.

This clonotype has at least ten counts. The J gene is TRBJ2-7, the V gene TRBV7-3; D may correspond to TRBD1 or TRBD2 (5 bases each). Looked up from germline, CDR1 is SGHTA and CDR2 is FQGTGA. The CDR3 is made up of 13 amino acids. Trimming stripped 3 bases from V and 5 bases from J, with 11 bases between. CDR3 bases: TGTGCCAGCAGCTTGGGGGTAATGAACGAGCAGTACTTC. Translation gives CASSLGVMNEQYF. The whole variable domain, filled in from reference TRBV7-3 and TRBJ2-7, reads GAGVSQTPSNKVTEKGKYVELRCDPISGHTALYWYRQSLGQGPEFLIYFQGTGAADDSGLPNDRFFAVRPEGSVSTLKIQRTERGDSAVYLCASSLGVMNEQYFGPGTRLTVT.

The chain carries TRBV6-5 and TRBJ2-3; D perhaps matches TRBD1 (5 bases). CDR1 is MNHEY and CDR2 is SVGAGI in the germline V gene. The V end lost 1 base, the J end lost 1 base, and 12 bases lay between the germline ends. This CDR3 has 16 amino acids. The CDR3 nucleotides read TGTGCCAGCAGTTACTTCAAGGGGTCGGGCACAGATACGCAGTATTTT. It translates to CASSYFKGSGTDTQYF.

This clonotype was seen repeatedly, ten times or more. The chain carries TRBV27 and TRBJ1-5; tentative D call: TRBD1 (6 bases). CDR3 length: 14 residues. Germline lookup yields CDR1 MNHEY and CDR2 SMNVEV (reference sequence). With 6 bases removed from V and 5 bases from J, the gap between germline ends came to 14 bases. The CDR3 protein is CASSHGGGDQPQHF. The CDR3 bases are TGTGCCAGCAGCCATGGGGGGGGCGATCAGCCCCAGCATTTT.

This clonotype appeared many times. CDR3 residues: CASSQGFVAFFSYNEQFF. CDR3 DNA sequence: TGTGCCAGCAGCCAAGGTTTCGTAGCGTTCTTCTCCTACAATGAGCAGTTCTTC. J is TRBJ2-1 and V is TRBV3-1; a weak D match, TRBD2 (5 bases). V was pared by 1 base and J by 0 bases, with 16 bases between. Looked up from germline, CDR1 is LGHDT and CDR2 is YNNKEL (reference sequence). The CDR3 is made up of 18 amino acids.

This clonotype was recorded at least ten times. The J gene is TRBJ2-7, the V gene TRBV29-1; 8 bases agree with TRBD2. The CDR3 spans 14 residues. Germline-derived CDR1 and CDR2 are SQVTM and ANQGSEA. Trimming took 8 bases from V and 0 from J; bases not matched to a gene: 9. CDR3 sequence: CSSRAGAHSYEQYF. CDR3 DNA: TGCAGCTCCCGAGCGGGGGCCCACTCCTACGAGCAGTACTTC.

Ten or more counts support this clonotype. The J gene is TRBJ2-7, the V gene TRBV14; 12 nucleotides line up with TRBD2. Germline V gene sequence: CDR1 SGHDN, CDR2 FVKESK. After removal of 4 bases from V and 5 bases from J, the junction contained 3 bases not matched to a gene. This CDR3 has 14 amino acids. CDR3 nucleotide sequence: TGTGCCAGCAGCCCGCGACTAGCGGGAGACGAGCAGTACTTC. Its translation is CASSPRLAGDEQYF.

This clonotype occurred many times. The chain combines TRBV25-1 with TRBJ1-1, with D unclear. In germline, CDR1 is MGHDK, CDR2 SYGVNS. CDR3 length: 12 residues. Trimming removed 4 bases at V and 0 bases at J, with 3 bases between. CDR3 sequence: CASSALNTEAFF. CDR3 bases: TGTGCCAGCAGTGCCTTGAACACTGAAGCTTTCTTT.

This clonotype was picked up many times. Written as DNA, the CDR3 is TGTGCCAGCAGCTCCGGGACAGGGGGCTTCGGGGAGACCCAGTACTTC. Protein sequence: CASSSGTGGFGETQYF. The chain carries TRBV9 and TRBJ2-5; the match to TRBD1 covers 12 bases. The CDR3 covers 16 residues. V shed 4 bases and J 5 bases; nucleotides not matched to a gene: 9. Per the germline V gene, CDR1 is SGDLS and CDR2 is YYNGEE. The full variable domain, with the rest looked up from reference TRBV9 and TRBJ2-5, is DSGVTQTPKHLITATGQRVTLRCSPRSGDLSVYWYQQSLDQGLQFLIQYYNGEERAKGNILERFSAQQFPDLHSELNLSSLELGDSALYFCASSSGTGGFGETQYFGPGTRLLVL.

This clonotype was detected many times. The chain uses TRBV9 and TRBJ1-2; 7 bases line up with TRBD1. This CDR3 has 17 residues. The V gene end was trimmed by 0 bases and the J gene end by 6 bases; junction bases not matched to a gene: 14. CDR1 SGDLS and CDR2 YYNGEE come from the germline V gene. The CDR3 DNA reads TGTGCCAGCAGCGTAGCTACCTTGACAGGGAATGGGGATGGCTACACCTTC. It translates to CASSVATLTGNGDGYTF.

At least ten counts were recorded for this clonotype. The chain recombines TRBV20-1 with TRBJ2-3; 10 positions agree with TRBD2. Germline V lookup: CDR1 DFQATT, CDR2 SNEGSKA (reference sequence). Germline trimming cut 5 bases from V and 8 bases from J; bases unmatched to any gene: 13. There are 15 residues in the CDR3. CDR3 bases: TGCAGTGCTTTCCCTAGCGGGAGCGAGGAGGGTACGCAGTATTTT. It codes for CSAFPSGSEEGTQYF.

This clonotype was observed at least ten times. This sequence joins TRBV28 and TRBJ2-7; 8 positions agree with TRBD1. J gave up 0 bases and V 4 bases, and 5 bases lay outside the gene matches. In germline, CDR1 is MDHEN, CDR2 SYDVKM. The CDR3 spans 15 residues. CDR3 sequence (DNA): TGTGCCAGCAGTTCGACCGGGACAGGCTCCTACGAGCAGTACTTC. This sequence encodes CASSSTGTGSYEQYF.

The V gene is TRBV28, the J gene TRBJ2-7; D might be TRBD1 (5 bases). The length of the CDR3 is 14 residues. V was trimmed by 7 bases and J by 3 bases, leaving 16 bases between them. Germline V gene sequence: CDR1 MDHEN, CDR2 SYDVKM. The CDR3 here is CASTLAGLVYEQYF. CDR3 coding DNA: TGTGCCAGCACTCTGGCAGGGCTGGTCTACGAGCAGTACTTC.

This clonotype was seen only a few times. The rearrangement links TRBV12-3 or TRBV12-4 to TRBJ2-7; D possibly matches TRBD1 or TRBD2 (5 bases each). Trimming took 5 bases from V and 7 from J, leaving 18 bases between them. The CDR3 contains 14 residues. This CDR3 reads CASSLGTPFGEQYF. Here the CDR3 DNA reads TGTGCCAGCAGTCTCGGGACCCCTTTCGGAGAGCAGTACTTC.

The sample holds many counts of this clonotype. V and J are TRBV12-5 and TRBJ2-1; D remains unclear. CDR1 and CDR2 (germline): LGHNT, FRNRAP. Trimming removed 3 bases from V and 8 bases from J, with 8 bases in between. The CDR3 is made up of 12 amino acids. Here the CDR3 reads CASGLTSDEQFF. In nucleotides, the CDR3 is TGTGCTAGTGGTTTAACCTCGGATGAGCAGTTCTTC.

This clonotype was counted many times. Here the CDR3 DNA reads TGTGCCAGCAGTGCCGCGGGAGGGTACAATGAGCAGTTCTTC. Encoded protein: CASSAAGGYNEQFF. The genes are TRBV6-4 and TRBJ2-1; 9 nucleotides agree with TRBD2. V lost 4 bases and J lost 4; bases outside the gene matches: 2. CDR1 and CDR2 (germline): MRHNA, SNTAGT. The CDR3 spans 14 residues.

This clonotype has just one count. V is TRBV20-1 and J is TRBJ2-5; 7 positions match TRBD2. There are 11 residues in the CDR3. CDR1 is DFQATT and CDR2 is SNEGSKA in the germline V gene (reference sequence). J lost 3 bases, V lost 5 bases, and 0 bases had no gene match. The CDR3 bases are TGCAGTGCTCTAGCGGAAGAGACCCAGTACTTC. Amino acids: CSALAEETQYF.

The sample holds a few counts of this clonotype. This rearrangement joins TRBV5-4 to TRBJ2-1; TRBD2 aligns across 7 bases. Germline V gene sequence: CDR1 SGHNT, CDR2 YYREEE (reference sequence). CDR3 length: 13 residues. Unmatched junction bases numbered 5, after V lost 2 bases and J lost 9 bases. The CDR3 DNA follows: TGTGCCAGCAGCTTCGAGGGAGGGCTTGAGCAGTTCTTC. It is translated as CASSFEGGLEQFF.

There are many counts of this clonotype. CDR3 sequence reads: CASSPGTGSRETQYF. The CDR3 bases are TGTGCCAGTAGTCCCGGGACAGGGTCTCGAGAGACCCAGTACTTC. The rearrangement links TRBV19 to TRBJ2-5, with 9 bases matching TRBD1. V was pared by 5 bases and J by 4 bases, with 8 bases of the junction left unmatched. From germline, CDR1 is LNHDA and CDR2 SQIVND (reference sequence). The CDR3 is 15 amino acids.